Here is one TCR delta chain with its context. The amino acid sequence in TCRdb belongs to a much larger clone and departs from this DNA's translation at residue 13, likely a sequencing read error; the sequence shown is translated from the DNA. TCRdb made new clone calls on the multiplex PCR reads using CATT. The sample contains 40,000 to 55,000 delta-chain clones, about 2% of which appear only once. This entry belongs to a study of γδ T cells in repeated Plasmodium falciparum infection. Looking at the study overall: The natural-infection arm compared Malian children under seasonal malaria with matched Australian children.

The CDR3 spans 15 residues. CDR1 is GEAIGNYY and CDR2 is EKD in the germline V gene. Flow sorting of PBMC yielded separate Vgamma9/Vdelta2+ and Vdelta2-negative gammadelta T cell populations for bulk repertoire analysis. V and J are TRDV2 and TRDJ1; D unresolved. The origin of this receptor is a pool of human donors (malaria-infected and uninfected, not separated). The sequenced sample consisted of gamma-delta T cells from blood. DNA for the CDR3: TGTGCCTGTGACACCGTATTGAGAAGCACCGATAAACACATCTTT. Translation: CACDTVLRSTDKHIF.